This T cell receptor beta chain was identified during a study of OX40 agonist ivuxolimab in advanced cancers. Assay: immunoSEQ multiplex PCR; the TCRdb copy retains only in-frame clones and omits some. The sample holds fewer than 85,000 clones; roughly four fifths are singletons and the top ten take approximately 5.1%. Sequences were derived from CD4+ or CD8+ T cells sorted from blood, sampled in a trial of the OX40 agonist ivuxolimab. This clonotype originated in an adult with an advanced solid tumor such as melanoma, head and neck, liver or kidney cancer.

The DNA for the CDR3 is TGCAGCGTGGAGGGACAGGGCCTGGGTGGGGGGCAGTTCTTC. Its translation is CSVEGQGLGGGQFF. The chain links TRBV29-1 to TRBJ2-1, with 9 bases matching TRBD1. J lost 12 bases, V lost 6 bases, and 15 bases had no gene match. CDR3 size: 14 residues. Per germline, CDR1 SQVTM and CDR2 ANQGSEA.